This T cell receptor beta chain emerged from a study of cytomegalovirus exposure and HLA in healthy donors. J was trimmed by 3 bases and V by 0 bases; bases with no gene match: 4. The CDR3 sequence is 16 residues long. Per germline, CDR1 SGHDT and CDR2 YYEEEE. With respect to this clone: Its antigen is unknown.

Whole-study results and caveats: Among TCR beta chains, those listed as cytomegalovirus-associated numbered 164.

Vbeta (60) and Jbeta (13) primers were used in the PCR. The protocol was immunoSEQ multiplex PCR, while the TCRdb copy is restricted to in-frame clones and leaves out a portion. The repertoire consists of about 140,000 clones, with about four fifths occurring once and the leading ten covering around 4.1%. The chain combines TRBV5-6 with TRBJ1-4; 8 nucleotides match TRBD1. The TCR comes from a man between 40 and 49 years old in good health and CMV-seropositive. The sequenced sample consisted of PBMCs. The CDR3 spells CASSLGPQGANEKLFF. The CDR3 DNA follows: TGTGCCAGCAGCTTGGGCCCACAGGGGGCTAATGAAAAACTGTTTTTT.